The sequence of this TCR beta chain was determined in a study of beta chain features in type 1 diabetes. Study-level findings and limits: TCRB rearrangement may or may not be influenced by HLA type; here this remained unresolved.

Germline V gene data show CDR1 as LGHNA and CDR2 as YNFKEQ. The V segment lost 4 bases and the J segment 0 bases; nucleotides outside the gene matches: 8. This CDR3 has 16 amino acids. Every bit of the isolated RNA underwent reverse transcription, so sequencing read expressed TCRB transcripts. Sequencing used immunoSEQ multiplex PCR; TCRdb keeps in-frame clones, though not all of them. The profile covers about 930,000 clones, with 17% appearing a single time and 0.023% taken by the ten largest. Worth noting for this clone: Its matching antigen is unknown.

Purity exceeded 98% in all sorted populations. The specimen was naive CD4+ T cells from blood. The chain is built from TRBV4-2 and TRBJ2-7, with 8 bases identical to TRBD2. The source of this sequence is a woman aged 18-29 years in good health. CDR3 bases: TGTGCCAGCAGCCGGGGTCGGGGGGGAAGCTCCTACGAGCAGTACTTC. Translating gives CASSRGRGGSSYEQYF.